Below are 21 T cell receptor beta chains sequenced from a single sample in a study of T cell responses to AZD1222 COVID-19 vaccine. Sequencing used immunoSEQ multiplex PCR; TCRdb keeps in-frame clones, though not all of them. The sample has about 130,000 clones; roughly 90% are singletons. Source: peripheral blood, taken on day 0 of AZD1222 vaccination. The source of these receptors is an adult in good health.

This clone has only one observation. The V gene is TRBV2, the J gene TRBJ1-4; possible D gene TRBD1, 5 bases. Trimming left V 1 base short and J 0 bases short, with 12 bases between. Germline V gene lookup returns CDR1 SNHLY and CDR2 FYNNEI. This CDR3 is built from 17 residues. CDR3 DNA: TGTGCCAGCAGTGAAGGGGGCCTCTTTTCAACTAATGAAAAACTGTTTTTT. Residues: CASSEGGLFSTNEKLFF.

Written as DNA, the CDR3 is TGCGCCAGCAGTGAGTTACGACAGGGTGCGGGGGAGCAGTACTTC. Its translation: CASSELRQGAGEQYF. The chain recombines TRBV10-1 with TRBJ2-7; D possibly corresponds to TRBD1 (7 bases). CDR1 is WNHNN, CDR2 SYGVQD, per germline (reference sequence). The V and J ends lost 1 base and 7 bases respectively, with 17 bases between them. The length of the CDR3 is 15 residues.

The chain uses TRBV5-1 and TRBJ1-1; D not certain. The CDR3 is 15 amino acids. Trimming stripped 4 bases from V and 7 bases from J, with 20 bases between. The germline V gene encodes CDR1 SGHRS and CDR2 YFSETQ. CDR3 residues: CASSRMPRLDVEAFF. The CDR3 region has the DNA TGCGCCAGCAGCCGGATGCCCAGACTCGACGTTGAAGCTTTCTTT.

This clone was found once. The chain employs TRBV28 and TRBJ1-3; D unclear. The length of the CDR3 is 15 residues. V was cut by 6 bases and J by 3 bases, with 15 bases left in between. Germline V gives CDR1 MDHEN, CDR2 SYDVKM. Written as DNA, the CDR3 is TGTGCCAGCAGCCCCGTGGGAGCTGGTGGAAACACCATATATTTT. It specifies CASSPVGAGGNTIYF.

The genes are TRBV3-1 (or the pseudogene TRBV3-2) and TRBJ2-2; 10 nucleotides agree with TRBD2. The CDR3 is 16 residues long. Germline loops: CDR1 LGHDT, CDR2 YNNKEL (reference sequence). Trimming removed 4 bases from V and 4 bases from J; junction bases left unmatched: 6. CDR3 region: CASSPLKREGTGELFF. The CDR3, as DNA: TGTGCCAGCAGCCCATTAAAGCGGGAGGGCACCGGGGAGCTGTTTTTT.

This chain uses TRBV19 with TRBJ2-1; 7 nucleotides align to TRBD2. The V segment lost 3 bases and the J segment 8 bases; nucleotides outside the gene matches: 4. CDR3 length equals 13 residues. CDR1 is LNHDA, CDR2 SQIVND, per germline (reference sequence). The CDR3 here is CASSMVAGDEQFF. DNA for the CDR3: TGTGCCAGTAGTATGGTGGCGGGAGATGAGCAGTTCTTC.

The chain is built from TRBV6-2 or TRBV6-3 and TRBJ2-7; D remains unclear. The CDR3 is made up of 14 amino acids. Germline-derived CDR1 and CDR2 are MNHEY and SVGEGT. V lost 2 bases to trimming and J lost 0 bases, with 8 bases between them. This CDR3 is CASSYKGSSYEQYF. The CDR3 DNA reads as TGTGCCAGCAGTTACAAAGGAAGCTCCTACGAGCAGTACTTC.

The chain recombines TRBV2 with TRBJ1-5; weak D call: TRBD1 (6 bases). Germline V gene data show CDR1 as SNHLY and CDR2 as FYNNEI. The CDR3 runs 17 residues. With 6 bases removed from V and 0 bases from J, the gap between germline ends came to 18 bases. CDR3 coding DNA: TGTGCCAGCAGGAATGGACAGAACGGGGGTAGCAATCAGCCCCAGCATTTT. Its translation is CASRNGQNGGSNQPQHF.

The chain employs TRBV19 and TRBJ2-5, with TRBD1 matching over 8 bases. The V and J ends lost 3 bases and 3 bases, in that order; junction bases with no gene match: 6. Germline CDR1 LNHDA, CDR2 SQIVND (reference sequence). The CDR3 is 15 residues long. CDR3 in amino acids: CASSIGQGTEETQYF. The CDR3 bases are TGTGCCAGTAGTATCGGACAGGGAACCGAAGAGACCCAGTACTTC.

The CDR3: CASSSGLTYEQYF. The CDR3 bases are TGTGCCAGCAGTTCAGGACTCACCTACGAGCAGTACTTC. J is TRBJ2-7 and V is TRBV27, with D maybe TRBD2 (5 bases). V lost 4 bases and J 2 bases, leaving 9 bases between the germline ends. The CDR3 loop spans 13 amino acids. Germline V lookup: CDR1 MNHEY, CDR2 SMNVEV (reference sequence).

The chain recombines TRBV6-4 with TRBJ2-2; 10 bases fit TRBD2. Trimming took 5 bases from V and 3 from J; bases not matched to a gene: 0. Germline CDR1 is MRHNA and CDR2 is SNTAGT. This CDR3 is 14 amino acids long. The CDR3 sequence: CASSSGRDTGELFF. DNA for the CDR3: TGTGCCAGCAGTAGCGGGAGGGACACCGGGGAGCTGTTTTTT.

The table lists this clone with a count of one. As DNA, the CDR3 is TGTGCCAGTACCGGGACTAGCGGGAGGGCTCCCTCTAGCACAGATACGCAGTATTTT. Translation gives CASTGTSGRAPSSTDTQYF. The chain has TRBV19 and TRBJ2-3, with 16 nucleotides matching TRBD2. There are 19 residues in the CDR3. V was clipped by 7 bases and J by 0 bases; unmatched bases: 10. The germline V gene encodes CDR1 LNHDA and CDR2 SQIVND (reference sequence).

V and J are TRBV19 and TRBJ1-5; 9 bases are shared with TRBD1. Trimming at V came to 4 bases and at J to 4 bases, leaving 5 bases not matched to a gene. In germline, CDR1 is LNHDA, CDR2 SQIVND (reference sequence). The CDR3 has 15 amino acids. CDR3 loop: CASSTDRGGNQPQHF. The CDR3 DNA is TGTGCCAGTAGTACCGACAGGGGGGGGAATCAGCCCCAGCATTTT.

This rearrangement joins TRBV18 to TRBJ2-1; 7 positions agree with TRBD1. The V segment lost 4 bases and the J segment 7 bases; nucleotides outside the gene matches: 7. The CDR3 extends over 14 amino acids. Germline assignment: CDR1 KGHSH and CDR2 LQKENI. CDR3 nucleotide sequence: TGTGCCAGCTCACGACAGGGTATGGGTAATGAGCAGTTCTTC. This translates into CASSRQGMGNEQFF.

The V and J genes are TRBV30 and TRBJ1-1, with D unresolved. This CDR3 is built from 14 residues. The V gene lost 0 bases and the J gene lost 0 bases, with 8 bases spanning the gap. Per the germline V gene, CDR1 is GTSNPN and CDR2 is SVGIG (reference sequence). The CDR3 nucleotides are TGTGCCTGGAGTGTACTCAGTTTGAACACTGAAGCTTTCTTT. Protein product: CAWSVLSLNTEAFF.

The V gene is TRBV19, the J gene TRBJ2-3; no definite D call. V lost 2 bases and J lost 1, with 7 bases in between. The germline V gene has CDR1 LNHDA and CDR2 SQIVND (reference sequence). The CDR3 runs 14 residues. CDR3 sequence: CASSITARTDTQYF. DNA of the CDR3: TGTGCCAGTAGTATAACAGCACGCACAGATACGCAGTATTTT.

A word on this clone: Distinct nucleotide sequences in the sample also encode this CDR3. The gene calls are TRBV19 and TRBJ2-1; D remains ambiguous. V lost 3 bases, J lost 5 bases, and 8 bases lay in between. CDR3 length equals 13 residues. CDR1 is LNHDA, CDR2 SQIVND, per germline (reference sequence). CDR3 in amino acids: CASSIGPHNEQFF. CDR3 coding DNA: TGTGCCAGTAGTATTGGGCCGCACAATGAGCAGTTCTTC.

This clone occurred a few times. The chain is built from TRBV19 and TRBJ1-5, with D hard to call. The CDR3 runs 13 residues. Per the germline V gene, CDR1 is LNHDA and CDR2 is SQIVND (reference sequence). V was clipped by 7 bases and J by 4 bases, with 11 bases between them. The CDR3: CASNVRENQPQHF. The CDR3 coding sequence is TGTGCCAGTAACGTACGGGAAAATCAGCCCCAGCATTTT.

Concerning this clone: One end of the junction varies from germline; a read error may be responsible. V is TRBV7-9 and J is TRBJ1-5; no definite D call. CDR1 SEHNR and CDR2 FQNEAQ come from the germline V gene (reference sequence). This CDR3 has 14 amino acids. The DNA for the CDR3 is TGTGCCAGCAGCTCTAGCCTCATCAATCGGCCCCAGCATTTT. Amino acid sequence: CASSSSLINRPQHF.

The CDR3 spells CASSSGTGPETQYF. DNA for the CDR3: TGTGCCAGTAGTAGTGGGACAGGGCCAGAGACCCAGTACTTC. The chain uses TRBV19 and TRBJ2-5; 9 bases match TRBD1. This CDR3 has 14 amino acids. V lost 4 bases to trimming and J lost 4 bases; unmatched junction nucleotides: 4. Germline V gene sequence: CDR1 LNHDA, CDR2 SQIVND (reference sequence).

This rearrangement joins TRBV19 to TRBJ1-2; D may be TRBD1 (6 bases). The CDR3 sequence is 15 residues long. V lost 5 bases, J lost 4 bases, and 17 bases lay in between. CDR1 is LNHDA, CDR2 SQIVND, per germline (reference sequence). The CDR3 bases are TGTGCCAGTAGTCCGGGGACACGAGGCTCCTATGGCTACACCTTC. The encoded protein is CASSPGTRGSYGYTF.